Listed below are T cell receptor beta chains from one sample, sequenced in a study of blood T cells in healthy people across ages. TCRdb analysed the 5' RACE reads with MiXCR anew, one entry per CDR3 protein. Of 800,000 or so distinct CDR3 sequences in the sample, more than 35% were seen once. The sequenced sample was blood. These receptors were taken from an older man in good health. Both conserved end residues are trimmed from each CDR3.

TRBV20-1	TRBJ2-1	SALRTSENNEQF
TRBV6-5	TRBJ2-6	ASSLGHSGANVLT
TRBV12-3/TRBV12-4	TRBJ1-2	ASSLGQGANYGYT
TRBV7-2	TRBJ1-1	ASSSGGGIMNTEAF
TRBV20-1	TRBJ2-7	SARVPAFYEQY
TRBV7-9	TRBJ1-6	ASSLNAGESPLH
TRBV27	TRBJ2-5	ASSLNGPGRTQY
TRBV28	TRBJ2-2	ASSSAGSNGELF
TRBV20-1	TRBJ2-1	SANRGWSYNEQF
TRBV20-1	TRBJ1-1	SGTIGFGTEAF
TRBV9	TRBJ2-5	ASSGQLAGGRETQY
TRBV7-9	TRBJ2-4	ASSSSGRIQY
TRBV20-1	TRBJ2-3	SARDPYRDFTDTQY
TRBV20-1	TRBJ2-7	SAARAGTSNEQY
TRBV20-1	TRBJ2-1	SASYLNEQF
TRBV20-1	TRBJ2-5	SARVALQETQY
TRBV12-3/TRBV12-4	TRBJ2-3	ASSTKLDRVKADTQY
TRBV15	TRBJ2-1	ATSSRSFSYNEQF
TRBV12-3/TRBV12-4	TRBJ2-3	ASSFIPDTQY
TRBV12-3/TRBV12-4	TRBJ1-1	ASSLQGGEVEAF
TRBV6-6	TRBJ1-6	ASQENNSPLH
TRBV3-1	TRBJ2-7	ASSRHLAGAREQY
TRBV7-3	TRBJ2-1	ASSLSAYNEQF
TRBV4-1	TRBJ2-3	TSSQGQGADAQY
TRBV9	TRBJ2-5	ASSVEAGSGTQY
TRBV5-1	TRBJ1-4	ASSLDTGAVNEKLF
TRBV5-4	TRBJ2-5	ASSPSEGVTQY
TRBV6-2/TRBV6-3	TRBJ2-5	ASRRTGMGQETQY
TRBV20-1	TRBJ1-2	SATSGTGNYGYT
TRBV29-1	TRBJ2-3	SVDLLDTQY
TRBV7-9	TRBJ2-1	ASSFGGYNEQF
TRBV4-1	TRBJ2-7	ASSQDMGTGSSYEQY
TRBV28	TRBJ2-3	ASRADRLGTDTQY
TRBV6-2/TRBV6-3	TRBJ2-3	ASYSTSGSTDTQY
TRBV5-1	TRBJ2-1	ASSLGLGENEQF
TRBV28	TRBJ2-7	ASSAGMDAYEQY
TRBV6-1	TRBJ1-6	ASSEGPGGAPLH
TRBV6-1	TRBJ1-2	ATPGWADYGYT
TRBV7-2	TRBJ2-3	ASSPPTVLSTDTQY
TRBV30	TRBJ2-1	AWSGVDRVYNEQF
TRBV20-1	TRBJ2-1	SARRTGALYNEQF
TRBV20-1	TRBJ2-1	SARDARGSGNEQF
TRBV5-1	TRBJ2-3	ASSLDLRTTQY
TRBV5-1	TRBJ2-4	ASSRGGGRRNIQY
TRBV6-1	TRBJ2-3	ASSGASDTQY
TRBV4-2	TRBJ2-5	ASSPRAGGTYNEQY
TRBV28	TRBJ2-1	ASTHGGGYYNEQF
TRBV30	TRBJ2-6	AWSPSNGANVLT
TRBV12-3/TRBV12-4	TRBJ2-3	ASSLDRAPTDTQY
TRBV5-1	TRBJ2-5	AGSPSRETQY